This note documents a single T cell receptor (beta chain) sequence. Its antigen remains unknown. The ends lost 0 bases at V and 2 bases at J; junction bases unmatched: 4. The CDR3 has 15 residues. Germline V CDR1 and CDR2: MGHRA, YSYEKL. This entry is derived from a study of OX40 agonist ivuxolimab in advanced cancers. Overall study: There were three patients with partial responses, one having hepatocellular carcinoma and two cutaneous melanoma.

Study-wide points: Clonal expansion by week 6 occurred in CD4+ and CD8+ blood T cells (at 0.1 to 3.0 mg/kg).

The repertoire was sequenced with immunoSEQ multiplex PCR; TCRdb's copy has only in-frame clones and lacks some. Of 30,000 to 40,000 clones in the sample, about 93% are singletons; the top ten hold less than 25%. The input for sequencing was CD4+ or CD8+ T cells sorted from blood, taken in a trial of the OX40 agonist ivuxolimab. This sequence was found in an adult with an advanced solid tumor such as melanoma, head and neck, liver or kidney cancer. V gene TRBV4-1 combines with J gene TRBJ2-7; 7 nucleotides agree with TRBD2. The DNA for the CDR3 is TGCGCCAGCAGCCAAGAGGAGCGGGGAGCCTACGAGCAGTACTTC. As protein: CASSQEERGAYEQYF.